This T cell receptor (beta chain) was found in a study of cytomegalovirus exposure and HLA in healthy donors. Study context: Sequencing of 150 million to 200 million T cells in an earlier analysis found some 100 million unique TCR beta sequences.

The study's findings and limits: Earlier analysis looked at TCR beta V segments, and most were productive about 87% or about 30% of the time. Per a later analysis, HLA-associated TCR beta chains showed more clonal expansion than other, equally common TCR beta chains. An Asian-associated ancestry cluster reportedly showed fewer N-insertions than the approximately 620-donor mean in a later analysis.

As concerns this clone: Antigen unknown.

Use of 60 Vbeta and 13 Jbeta primers characterized the PCR. Assay used: immunoSEQ multiplex PCR; TCRdb lists only in-frame clones, some missing. Found here are some 190,000 clones, 75% to 85% of them singletons; the top ten hold about 2.5%. Sequencing was performed on PBMCs. The source of this sequence is a woman in her twenties or thirties in good health and CMV-seropositive.

The CDR3 spells CAISGDYYEQYF. The CDR3 DNA is TGTGCCATCAGTGGGGACTATTACGAGCAGTACTTC. The gene calls are TRBV10-3 and TRBJ2-5; 7 bases line up with TRBD2. The J call is doubtful: the DNA matches TRBJ2-7 better. CDR3 length: 12 amino acids. Germline V gene lookup returns CDR1 ENHRY and CDR2 SYGVKD.